This T cell receptor (beta chain) is drawn from a study of vaccination effects on CD4 cells after COVID-19. The culture ran for around nine days, and then CD4+ T cells were isolated. Profiled with immunoSEQ multiplex PCR; TCRdb holds only in-frame clones, not every one. Among 45,000 to 50,000 clones listed, approximately 65% were seen once. In regard to this clone: Its antigen remains unidentified.

The length of the CDR3 is 14 residues. The germline gives CDR1 KGHSH, CDR2 LQKENI. The germline V and J ends were trimmed by 1 base and 5 bases, with 8 bases remaining between them. The chain carries TRBV18 and TRBJ1-4; TRBD1 is a possible D gene (5 bases). Sequenced material: CD4+ T cells from PBMCs cultured without peptide, taken before COVID-19 vaccination. The sequence derives from a human donor who received a COVID-19 vaccine. The CDR3 nucleotides are TGTGCCAGCTCACCACGACGGGGGAATGAAAAACTGTTTTTT. Its protein product is CASSPRRGNEKLFF. Combining the CDR3 with reference TRBV18 and TRBJ1-4 gives the whole variable domain NAGVMQNPRHLVRRRGQEARLRCSPMKGHSHVYWYRQLPEEGLKFMVYLQKENIIDESGMPKERFSAEFPKEGPSILRIQQVVRGDSAAYFCASSPRRGNEKLFFGSGTQLSVL.